A selection of T cell receptor beta chains follows, all from one sample in a study of blood T cell repertoires in COVID-19. Repertoires were generated with immunoSEQ multiplex PCR, while TCRdb's copy carries only in-frame clones and drops some. The sample yields around 150,000 clones, about 78% seen once. Sample: peripheral blood. The receptors were sampled from a man in his 60s who had recovered from COVID-19. Each CDR3 is given with its conserved first and last residue. A D gene is named only where the DNA matches it firmly. The size entry is marked missing in some rows and otherwise reads once, few, many or a size class.

J: TRBJ1-2; size: .; D: .; V: TRBV4-1; DNA: TGCGCCAGCACCCGGGAAGACTATGGCTACACCTTC; CDR3: CASTREDYGYTF
J: TRBJ1-2; size: .; D: .; V: TRBV6-2/TRBV6-3; DNA: TGTGCCAGCAGTTTCCCGCGGGGGGTGAACTATGGCTACACCTTC; CDR3: CASSFPRGVNYGYTF
J: TRBJ2-6; size: few; D: .; V: TRBV12-3/TRBV12-4; DNA: TGTGCCAGCAGTGAGGGGGCCAACGTCCTGACTTTC; CDR3: CASSEGANVLTF
J: TRBJ1-3; size: .; D: .; V: TRBV6-2/TRBV6-3; DNA: TGTGCCAGCAGTTACGTACGGGGGTTTGGAAACACCATATATTTT; CDR3: CASSYVRGFGNTIYF
J: TRBJ2-2; size: once; D: .; V: TRBV11-2; DNA: TGTGCCAGCAGCTTAAGTCAGGCTCACACCGGGGAGCTGTTTTTT; CDR3: CASSLSQAHTGELFF
J: TRBJ1-4; size: few; D: .; V: TRBV4-2; DNA: TGTGCCAGCAGCCAAGAAGGAGGGGTCGGCGAAAAACTGTTTTTT; CDR3: CASSQEGGVGEKLFF
J: TRBJ1-2; size: .; D: TRBD1; V: TRBV28; DNA: TGTGCCAGCAGTTCACAATGGAGGAGACAGGGGTATGGGGGCTACACCTTC; CDR3: CASSSQWRRQGYGGYTF
J: TRBJ1-6; size: once; D: .; V: TRBV7-2; DNA: TGTGCCAGCAGCTTAGCTTCAACGACATATAATTCACCCCTCCACTTT; CDR3: CASSLASTTYNSPLHF
J: TRBJ2-1; size: once; D: TRBD1; V: TRBV10-2; DNA: TGCGCCAGCGGGACAGGGACCTACAATGAGCAGTTCTTC; CDR3: CASGTGTYNEQFF
J: TRBJ2-1; size: .; D: .; V: TRBV12-3/TRBV12-4; DNA: TGTGCCAGCGCACGGGATTTAAATGAGCAGTTCTTC; CDR3: CASARDLNEQFF
J: TRBJ2-7; size: .; D: .; V: TRBV9; DNA: TGTGCCAGCAGCGTAGACCCCGGGGCCTACGAGCAGTACTTC; CDR3: CASSVDPGAYEQYF
J: TRBJ2-2; size: .; D: .; V: TRBV9; DNA: TGTGCCAGCAGCGTAGCTACAGATGGCGGGGAGCTGTTTTTT; CDR3: CASSVATDGGELFF
J: TRBJ2-2; size: .; D: .; V: TRBV18; DNA: TGTGCCAGCTCACCCGCTGCCCGGGGAGTAAACACCGGGGAGCTGTTTTTT; CDR3: CASSPAARGVNTGELFF
J: TRBJ2-7; size: .; D: TRBD1; V: TRBV28; DNA: TGTGCCAGCAGTGCAGCGGACAGGGGCACGTTCGAGCAGTACTTC; CDR3: CASSAADRGTFEQYF
J: TRBJ2-3; size: .; D: TRBD2; V: TRBV7-2; DNA: TGTGCCAGCAGCTTAGGAGGCCTAGCGGGGACAGATACGCAGTATTTT; CDR3: CASSLGGLAGTDTQYF
J: TRBJ1-3; size: few; D: .; V: TRBV27; DNA: TGTGCCAGCAGTTTAAGGAGGACTGGAAACACCATATATTTT; CDR3: CASSLRRTGNTIYF
J: TRBJ2-2; size: .; D: TRBD1; V: TRBV2; DNA: TGTGCCAGCAGCAAACTCCGGGACAGGGTGGCCGGGGAGCTGTTTTTT; CDR3: CASSKLRDRVAGELFF
J: TRBJ2-3; size: few; D: TRBD2; V: TRBV7-3; DNA: TGTGCCAGCAGCCCCTTAGCGGGAGAGGCAGATACGCAGTATTTT; CDR3: CASSPLAGEADTQYF
J: TRBJ1-1; size: .; D: .; V: TRBV6-2/TRBV6-3; DNA: TGTGCCAGCAGTTACGTCCGGGGGATGGAAGCTTTCTTT; CDR3: CASSYVRGMEAFF
J: TRBJ2-7; size: .; D: .; V: TRBV28; DNA: TGTGCCAGCAGTCCCCTGATACAGGGTAGGGACGAGCAGTACTTC; CDR3: CASSPLIQGRDEQYF
J: TRBJ1-1; size: .; D: TRBD1; V: TRBV5-1; DNA: TGCGCCAGCAGCACGGGGACAGGGCTTACGGCTGAAGCTTTCTTT; CDR3: CASSTGTGLTAEAFF
J: TRBJ2-5; size: once; D: TRBD1; V: TRBV6-5; DNA: TGTGCCAGCATTCGAGACAGGGCCCAAGGAGAGACCCAGTACTTC; CDR3: CASIRDRAQGETQYF
J: TRBJ2-1; size: .; D: TRBD2; V: TRBV6-5; DNA: TGTGCCAGCGGCGGCGGGAGGGCCTCCGGCAATGAGCAGTTCTTC; CDR3: CASGGGRASGNEQFF
J: TRBJ1-3; size: once; D: TRBD1; V: TRBV3-1/TRBV3-2; DNA: TGTGCCAGCAGCCAAGCGGACAGGGGTGGAAACACCATATATTTT; CDR3: CASSQADRGGNTIYF
J: TRBJ1-2; size: .; D: .; V: TRBV7-2; DNA: TGTGCCAGCAGCTTGGAGGCCAACTTCTATGGCTACACCTTC; CDR3: CASSLEANFYGYTF
J: TRBJ2-7; size: .; D: TRBD1; V: TRBV5-1; DNA: TGCGCCAGCAGCTTGGGTTGGACAGGGCCAACCTACGAGCAGTACTTC; CDR3: CASSLGWTGPTYEQYF
J: TRBJ1-4; size: .; D: .; V: TRBV4-1; DNA: TGCGCCAGCAGCCAAGGAATACGGGTCTTATATGAAAAACTGTTTTTT; CDR3: CASSQGIRVLYEKLFF
J: TRBJ1-1; size: .; D: .; V: TRBV5-1; DNA: TGCGCCAGCAGCTTGGAGCCAGGGGATGGGGACACTGAAGCTTTCTTT; CDR3: CASSLEPGDGDTEAFF
J: TRBJ1-4; size: .; D: .; V: TRBV7-2; DNA: TGTGCCAGCAGCCTAGACAGTGCAACTAATGAAAAACTGTTTTTT; CDR3: CASSLDSATNEKLFF
J: TRBJ1-2; size: .; D: TRBD1; V: TRBV4-2; DNA: TGTGCCAGCAGCCAGAGAACAGGGGTAAATGGCTACACCTTC; CDR3: CASSQRTGVNGYTF
J: TRBJ1-6; size: many; D: .; V: TRBV27; DNA: TGTGCCAGCAGAATTGGGGGACACACGAATTCACCCCTCCACTTT; CDR3: CASRIGGHTNSPLHF
J: TRBJ2-1; size: once; D: .; V: TRBV7-9; DNA: TGTGCCAGCAGCTCCATTAGCGGCCAGGACAATGAGCAGTTCTTC; CDR3: CASSSISGQDNEQFF
J: TRBJ2-5; size: .; D: TRBD1; V: TRBV5-8; DNA: TGTGCCAGCAGCTTGTCCGGGACAGGGGGCAAAGAGACCCAGTACTTC; CDR3: CASSLSGTGGKETQYF
J: TRBJ2-7; size: .; D: TRBD2; V: TRBV30; DNA: TGTGCCTGGAGTTTAGAGCGGGAGACGAAGCAGTACTTC; CDR3: CAWSLERETKQYF
J: TRBJ1-1; size: once; D: .; V: TRBV2; DNA: TGTGCCAGCAGTGCCCAAGGGGCTCGGACACTGGATTTCTTT; CDR3: CASSAQGARTLDFF
J: TRBJ2-7; size: once; D: TRBD2; V: TRBV5-4; DNA: TGTGCCAGCAGCCCGGGGGCTCCGGGAGGGTTGGAGCAGTACTTC; CDR3: CASSPGAPGGLEQYF
J: TRBJ2-7; size: .; D: TRBD1; V: TRBV29-1; DNA: TGCAGCGTCAGGACAGGGGGCGAGCAGTACTTC; CDR3: CSVRTGGEQYF
J: TRBJ1-1; size: .; D: .; V: TRBV19; DNA: TGTGCCAGTAGTATAGTTGGTGAGGGTGCGAACACTGAAGCTTTCTTT; CDR3: CASSIVGEGANTEAFF
J: TRBJ2-2; size: .; D: TRBD1; V: TRBV5-1; DNA: TGCGCCAGCAGGCCTCGACAGGGTGGGAACACCGGGGAGCTGTTTTTT; CDR3: CASRPRQGGNTGELFF
J: TRBJ2-1; size: once; D: TRBD2; V: TRBV9; DNA: TGTGCCAGCAGCGTATGGGAGGGAAACTCCTACAATGAGCAGTTCTTC; CDR3: CASSVWEGNSYNEQFF
J: TRBJ1-2; size: .; D: TRBD1; V: TRBV28; DNA: TGTGCCACCCAGACAGGGCTTGACTATGGCTACACCTTC; CDR3: CATQTGLDYGYTF
J: TRBJ2-7; size: once; D: .; V: TRBV4-1; DNA: TGCGCCAGCAGCCAAGACCAGGGTTCCTACGAGCAGTACTTC; CDR3: CASSQDQGSYEQYF
J: TRBJ2-2; size: .; D: .; V: TRBV24-1; DNA: TGTGCCACCAGTGATCTAGACAGCGCCGGGGAGCTGTTTTTT; CDR3: CATSDLDSAGELFF
J: TRBJ2-1; size: .; D: TRBD2; V: TRBV7-2; DNA: TGTGCCAGCAGCCCAGGGACTAGCCCGGGTGAGCAGTTCTTC; CDR3: CASSPGTSPGEQFF
J: TRBJ2-6; size: .; D: TRBD2; V: TRBV30; DNA: TGTGCCTGGAGGAGACTAGCGGCCCCTTCTGGGGCCAACGTCCTGACTTTC; CDR3: CAWRRLAAPSGANVLTF
J: TRBJ2-6; size: .; D: TRBD1; V: TRBV6-5; DNA: TGTGCCAGCAGTTACGAGGGGGCGCGAGGGGCCAACGTCCTGACTTTC; CDR3: CASSYEGARGANVLTF
J: TRBJ2-3; size: .; D: TRBD2; V: TRBV9; DNA: TGTGCCAGCAGCGTAGAAGGGAGGGGCGCAGATACGCAGTATTTT; CDR3: CASSVEGRGADTQYF
J: TRBJ2-7; size: .; D: .; V: TRBV28; DNA: TGTGCCAGCAGCTCGACAGCGCCCTGGGAGCAGTACTTC; CDR3: CASSSTAPWEQYF
J: TRBJ2-3; size: few; D: .; V: TRBV18; DNA: TGTGCCAGCTCACCACTTCTGGGCCACGGGATAGATACGCAGTATTTT; CDR3: CASSPLLGHGIDTQYF